This T cell receptor (beta chain) is drawn from a study of identical twins. The CDR3 is 15 residues long. J lost 5 bases, V lost 0 bases, and 5 bases had no gene match. The germline gives CDR1 MNHEY, CDR2 SMNVEV (reference sequence). TCRdb re-called the 5' RACE reads through MiXCR, storing one row per CDR3 protein. Here the sample spans about 890,000 distinct CDR3 sequences, around an eighth being singletons. This clonotype occurred many times. This same sample was also taken into another study, of yellow fever vaccine responses in identical twins.

This TCR was recovered from a woman in her late teens or twenties in good health. The genes are TRBV27 and TRBJ2-7, with 9 bases aligning to TRBD2. The sample comprised PBMCs. CDR3 nucleotides: TGTGCCAGCAGTTTATCTAGCGGGAGTTTCAACGAGCAGTACTTC. The encoded protein is CASSLSSGSFNEQYF.